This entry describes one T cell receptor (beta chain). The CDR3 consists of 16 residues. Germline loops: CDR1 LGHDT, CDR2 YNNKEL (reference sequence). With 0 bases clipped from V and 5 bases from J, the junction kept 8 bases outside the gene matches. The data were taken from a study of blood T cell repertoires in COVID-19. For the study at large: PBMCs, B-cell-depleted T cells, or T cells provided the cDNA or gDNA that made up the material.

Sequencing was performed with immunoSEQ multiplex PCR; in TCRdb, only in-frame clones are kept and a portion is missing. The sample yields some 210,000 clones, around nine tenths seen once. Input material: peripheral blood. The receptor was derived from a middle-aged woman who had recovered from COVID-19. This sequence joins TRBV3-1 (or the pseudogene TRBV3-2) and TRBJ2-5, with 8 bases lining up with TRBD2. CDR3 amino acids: CASSQERLAGDETQYF. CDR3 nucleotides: TGTGCCAGCAGCCAAGAGCGTCTAGCGGGTGATGAGACCCAGTACTTC.